Presented here are 15 T cell receptor beta chains from one specimen sequenced in a study of T-cell reconstitution after alpha-beta-depleted transplantation in children. The TCRbeta library incorporated unique molecular identifiers. From the PCR reads, TCRdb called clonotypes with MiXCR, one entry per CDR3 protein. In the table there are 800,000 to 1,000,000 distinct CDR3 sequences, roughly 29% of which are singletons. The sequencing here drew on PBMCs, mostly from graft donor cells, taken 360 days after TCRalphabeta/CD19-depleted stem cell transplant. These receptors originate from a boy under three years old who had a stem cell transplant for SCID, so the T cells may come from the graft donor.

This clonotype was seen only a few times. This chain uses TRBV24-1 with TRBJ2-2; D call uncertain. The CDR3 spans 13 residues. Trimming removed 4 bases at V and 7 bases at J, with 9 bases between. Germline V gives CDR1 KGHDR, CDR2 SFDVKD. The CDR3 region is CATSDMTGGELFF. CDR3 DNA: TGTGCCACCAGTGACATGACTGGCGGGGAGCTGTTTTTT.

Many counts were recorded for this clonotype. The chain combines TRBV9 with TRBJ2-3; D gene ambiguous. CDR1 is SGDLS and CDR2 is YYNGEE in the germline V gene. V lost 2 bases and J lost 2, with 6 bases in between. The CDR3 spans 13 residues. CDR3 nucleotides: TGTGCCAGCAGCGTTGGTGTCACAGATACGCAGTATTTT. Amino acid sequence: CASSVGVTDTQYF.

J is TRBJ2-7 and V is TRBV7-9; D may be TRBD2 (5 bases). V dropped 6 bases and J dropped 4 bases, with 10 bases sitting between them. Germline values: CDR1 SEHNR, CDR2 FQNEAQ (reference sequence). CDR3 length: 12 amino acids. CDR3 protein: CASSSVGYEQYF. In DNA form, the CDR3 reads TGTGCCAGCAGTAGCGTGGGTTACGAGCAGTACTTC.

The CDR3 sequence is CASSQEASRVWTGELFF. The CDR3 DNA reads TGTGCCAGCAGCCAAGAAGCTAGCAGGGTTTGGACCGGGGAGCTGTTTTTT. V and J are TRBV4-2 and TRBJ2-2; either TRBD1 or TRBD2 may supply D (5 bases each). This CDR3 is 17 amino acids long. Germline V gives CDR1 LGHNA, CDR2 YNFKEQ. V was trimmed by 0 bases and J by 5 bases, leaving 16 bases between them.

The chain links TRBV6-2 or TRBV6-3 to TRBJ2-7, with D perhaps TRBD2 (5 bases). The CDR3 extends over 14 amino acids. Trimming shortened V by 5 bases and J by 2 bases, and 13 bases separated the two germline ends. CDR1 is MNHEY, CDR2 SVGEGT, per germline. The CDR3 region has the DNA TGTGCCAGCAGTCGGGGTGGTATAACCTACGAGCAGTACTTC. It specifies CASSRGGITYEQYF.

The rearrangement uses TRBV6-2 or TRBV6-3 and TRBJ2-4; D may be TRBD1 or TRBD2 (5 bases each). Trimming took 2 bases from V and 0 from J, leaving 20 bases between them. From germline, CDR1 is MNHEY and CDR2 SVGEGT. CDR3 length: 19 residues. The CDR3 is CASSYTIRDPTIAKNIQYF. CDR3 nucleotides: TGTGCCAGCAGTTACACTATCCGGGACCCCACCATAGCCAAAAACATTCAGTACTTC.

With regard to this clonotype: Germline is not matched at one junction end, which may reflect a read error. V and J are TRBV18 and TRBJ2-1, with D uncertain. Per germline, CDR1 KGHSH and CDR2 LQKENI. This CDR3 is built from 13 residues. The CDR3 nucleotides read TGTGCCAGCTCATCGGGCCCAGGCGGTGAGCGGTTCTTC. Translating it yields CASSSGPGGERFF.

V usage is TRBV6-1 and J usage is TRBJ1-1; TRBD1 is a possible D gene (6 bases). Trimming took off 8 bases at V and 0 bases at J, with 16 bases between the two ends. CDR1 is MNHNS, CDR2 SASEGT, per germline. CDR3 length: 15 residues. The CDR3 DNA sequence: TGTGCCAGCGGACCCCAGGGGTCCATGAACACTGAAGCTTTCTTT. This codes for CASGPQGSMNTEAFF.

The sample holds a few counts of this clonotype. The chain has TRBV7-6 and TRBJ2-1; TRBD1 agrees at 8 bases. Germline V lookup: CDR1 SGHVS, CDR2 FNYEAQ. The CDR3 spans 16 residues. V shed 5 bases and J 5 bases; nucleotides not matched to a gene: 11. CDR3 nucleotides: TGTGCCAGCAGCCCACGAAGGACAGGGCCTCACAATGAGCAGTTCTTC. Encoded protein: CASSPRRTGPHNEQFF.

Many counts were recorded for this clonotype. The chain combines TRBV5-6 with TRBJ1-2, with D unclear. The CDR3 loop spans 11 amino acids. With 0 bases removed from V and 7 bases from J, the gap between germline ends came to 4 bases. Germline V CDR1 and CDR2: SGHDT, YYEEEE. The CDR3 nucleotides read TGTGCCAGCAGCTTGGAGGGTGGCTACACCTTC. Protein: CASSLEGGYTF.

This chain uses TRBV20-1 with TRBJ2-3, with 11 bases that match TRBD2. CDR1 is DFQATT, CDR2 SNEGSKA, per germline (reference sequence). This CDR3 contains 21 residues. The J segment lost 0 bases and the V segment lost 0 bases, leaving 17 bases of the junction unmatched. CDR3 protein: CSAREVLTSGDRTPSTDTQYF. The CDR3 nucleotides read TGCAGTGCTAGAGAAGTCCTGACTAGCGGGGATAGGACTCCTAGCACAGATACGCAGTATTTT.

This rearrangement joins TRBV28 to TRBJ2-5, with D perhaps being TRBD1 or TRBD2 (5 bases each). V was clipped by 4 bases and J by 1 base, with 22 bases between them. The CDR3 extends over 18 amino acids. Per the germline V gene, CDR1 is MDHEN and CDR2 is SYDVKM. The CDR3 coding sequence is TGTGCCAGCAGTTGGATAGGTCGTTCCGGGGACCCCCAAGAGACCCAGTACTTC. Its protein is CASSWIGRSGDPQETQYF. Full variable domain (remainder filled in from reference TRBV28 and TRBJ2-5): DVKVTQSSRYLVKRTGEKVFLECVQDMDHENMFWYRQDPGLGLRLIYFSYDVKMKEKGDIPEGYSVSREKKERFSLILESASTNQTSMYLCASSWIGRSGDPQETQYFGPGTRLLVL.

The chain uses TRBV12-3 or TRBV12-4 and TRBJ1-4, with D uncertain. Trimming left V 2 bases short and J 8 bases short, with 12 bases between. CDR3 size: 14 residues. The CDR3 DNA follows: TGTGCCAGCAGTTTAAGTCCGGGGAGAGAAAAACTGTTTTTT. Its translation: CASSLSPGREKLFF.

J is TRBJ1-5 and V is TRBV7-9; weak D call: TRBD1 (5 bases). With 4 bases removed from V and 7 bases from J, the gap between germline ends came to 17 bases. CDR1 is SEHNR, CDR2 FQNEAQ, per germline (reference sequence). The CDR3 has 15 amino acids. The CDR3 nucleotides read TGTGCCAGCAGCTCCTCCGGACAAAAGGGACAGCCCCAGCATTTT. It translates to CASSSSGQKGQPQHF.

This clonotype was picked up a small number of times. The chain employs TRBV10-2 and TRBJ1-5; D is possibly TRBD1 (5 bases). The CDR3 sequence is 13 residues long. Trimming removed 7 bases at V and 3 bases at J, with 10 bases between. CDR1 WSHSY and CDR2 SAAADI come from the germline V gene. The CDR3 sequence: CASMGRYNQPQHF. The CDR3 DNA sequence: TGCGCCAGCATGGGACGGTACAATCAGCCCCAGCATTTT.